Following are 2 T cell receptor beta chains from one sample sequenced in a study of blood T cell repertoires in COVID-19 (dated by TCRdb to the early 2020s). The method behind the library was the immunoSEQ multiplex PCR assay. This immuneACCESS table, as held by TCRdb, lists in-frame sequences with V and J called but not all clones. Of the missing ones, under half trace to an unresolved V gene in checked studies; the others have no known cause. The sample data list more than 95,000 clones, and around 90% of these were observed just once. About 7.7% of the sample rests with the top ten. Input material: peripheral blood. All receptors derive from a human donor in a cohort sampled during active COVID-19.

The chain has TRBV11-3 and TRBJ2-2, with a weak D call TRBD1 (5 bases). CDR1 SGHNT and CDR2 YENEEA come from the germline V gene. This CDR3 is built from 16 residues. V was cut by 1 base and J by 4 bases, with 13 bases left in between. The CDR3 nucleotides read TGTGCCAGCAGCTTAGGGGGCGAGTTAGTCACCGGGGAGCTGTTTTTT. Translation: CASSLGGELVTGELFF.

This rearrangement joins TRBV6-5 to TRBJ2-7, with TRBD1 identical over 9 bases. Germline V gives CDR1 MNHEY, CDR2 SVGAGI. The CDR3 runs 15 residues. V was pared by 9 bases and J by 3 bases, with 12 bases of the junction left unmatched. CDR3 residues: CASRSFGTGLYEQYF. CDR3 DNA sequence: TGTGCCAGTAGATCCTTTGGGACAGGGCTCTACGAGCAGTACTTC.